Presented here are 12 T cell receptor beta chains from one specimen sequenced in a study of cytomegalovirus exposure and HLA in healthy donors. The PCR employed 60 Vbeta primers together with 13 Jbeta primers. Libraries were prepared by immunoSEQ multiplex PCR; TCRdb keeps only in-frame clonotypes and omits some of them. Here the sample spans 60,000 to 70,000 clones, roughly 75% being singletons. Sequencing was carried out using PBMCs. Receptors were obtained from a woman in her 30s in good health and CMV-seronegative.

This chain connects TRBV28 to TRBJ2-7, with 9 nucleotides matching TRBD1. The length of the CDR3 is 14 residues. V was pared by 5 bases and J by 5 bases, with 7 bases of the junction left unmatched. CDR1 is MDHEN, CDR2 SYDVKM, per germline. CDR3 nucleotides: TGTGCCAGCAGTCCACAGGGGGCAATAAACGAGCAGTACTTC. Protein product: CASSPQGAINEQYF.

A single count supports this clone. This rearrangement joins TRBV5-1 to TRBJ1-6, with 7 positions matching TRBD1. CDR3 length: 17 residues. V shed 4 bases, J shed 8 bases, and the junction held 15 bases outside the gene matches. The germline V gene encodes CDR1 SGHRS and CDR2 YFSETQ. The CDR3 loop reads CASSRMIGQETYSPLHF. The DNA for the CDR3 is TGCGCCAGCAGCCGGATGATTGGACAGGAGACGTATTCACCCCTCCACTTT.

The chain is built from TRBV4-3 and TRBJ2-7; possibly TRBD2 for D (6 bases). V shed 0 bases and J shed 4 bases, with 19 bases lying between them. The CDR3 consists of 17 residues. The germline V gene encodes CDR1 LGHNA and CDR2 YSLEER. CDR3 coding DNA: TGCGCCAGCAGCCAAGATCGGATATCACTAGCCAGATACGAGCAGTACTTC. This gives the protein CASSQDRISLARYEQYF.

The chain is built from TRBV7-9 and TRBJ2-7, with 9 nucleotides matching TRBD1. Unmatched junction bases numbered 7, after V lost 4 bases and J lost 6 bases. CDR3 length equals 14 residues. The V gene's germline CDR1 is SEHNR and CDR2 FQNEAQ (reference sequence). CDR3 sequence (DNA): TGTGCCAGCAGCTCCGGGACAGGGATATCCGAGCAGTACTTC. Translating gives CASSSGTGISEQYF.

The chain carries TRBV25-1 and TRBJ1-2, with D unclear. This CDR3 is 15 amino acids long. V was trimmed by 2 bases and J by 3 bases, leaving 13 bases between them. Germline CDR1 MGHDK, CDR2 SYGVNS. CDR3 DNA sequence: TGTGCCAGCAGTGAAAATAACAGACGAGACTATGGCTACACCTTC. Translated, it gives CASSENNRRDYGYTF.

V gene TRBV7-2 combines with J gene TRBJ2-1, with 8 bases that match TRBD2. This CDR3 is built from 14 residues. The V gene's germline CDR1 is SGHTA and CDR2 FQGNSA. V gave up 4 bases and J gave up 14 bases; unmatched junction bases: 13. The CDR3, as DNA: TGTGCCAGCAGCTCTAGCTCGTTCGGGAGGGGTGAGTTCTTC. Protein product: CASSSSSFGRGEFF.

The V call is TRBV18, the J call TRBJ1-5, with a possible D match to TRBD1 (6 bases). The CDR3 is made up of 13 amino acids. Looked up from germline, CDR1 is KGHSH and CDR2 is LQKENI. V was trimmed by 3 bases and J by 7 bases, leaving 10 bases between them. The CDR3 protein is CASSPDSLQPQHF. CDR3 sequence (DNA): TGTGCCAGCTCACCGGACAGTCTCCAGCCCCAGCATTTT.

The gene calls are TRBV6-1 and TRBJ2-1, with 9 bases aligning to TRBD2. This CDR3 has 15 amino acids. Germline lookup yields CDR1 MNHNS and CDR2 SASEGT. Trimming at V came to 2 bases and at J to 8 bases, leaving 7 bases not matched to a gene. The CDR3 coding sequence is TGTGCCAGCAGTGAACCCGGCGGGGGGGAGTATGAGCAGTTCTTC. Its protein is CASSEPGGGEYEQFF.

The chain links TRBV18 to TRBJ2-5, with 8 nucleotides matching TRBD2. This CDR3 contains 15 residues. Looked up from germline, CDR1 is KGHSH and CDR2 is LQKENI. The trim removed 4 bases at V and 4 bases at J, leaving 8 bases unmatched. The CDR3 bases are TGTGCCAGCTCACGGAACGGGGGGGCCCCAGAGACCCAGTACTTC. Its translation is CASSRNGGAPETQYF. Full variable domain (outside the CDR3, taken from reference TRBV18 and TRBJ2-5): NAGVMQNPRHLVRRRGQEARLRCSPMKGHSHVYWYRQLPEEGLKFMVYLQKENIIDESGMPKERFSAEFPKEGPSILRIQQVVRGDSAAYFCASSRNGGAPETQYFGPGTRLLVL.

This clone was recorded a few times. This chain links TRBV28 with TRBJ2-2; tentative D call: TRBD1 (5 bases). Trimming took off 6 bases at V and 1 base at J, with 12 bases between the two ends. CDR3 length equals 15 residues. Per the germline V gene, CDR1 is MDHEN and CDR2 is SYDVKM. The CDR3 DNA reads as TGTGCCAGCAGATCCGACAGTTGGAACACCGGGGAGCTGTTTTTT. Translated: CASRSDSWNTGELFF.

The CDR3 protein is CASSQDAIRAAFF. In nucleotides, the CDR3 is TGTGCCAGCAGCCAAGATGCCATCCGAGCAGCTTTCTTT. This chain links TRBV14 with TRBJ1-1; D unresolved. The CDR3 runs to 13 residues. Looked up from germline, CDR1 is SGHDN and CDR2 is FVKESK. Trimming cost V 0 bases and J 10 bases, with 12 bases left between them.

The chain combines TRBV6-5 with TRBJ2-3, with TRBD1 as a possible D gene (6 bases). V lost 0 bases and J lost 1, with 8 bases in between. The CDR3 extends over 15 amino acids. Germline CDR1 is MNHEY and CDR2 is SVGAGI. CDR3 protein: CASSYSPGGTDTQYF. The CDR3 DNA is TGTGCCAGCAGTTACTCGCCAGGGGGCACAGATACGCAGTATTTT.